This entry is about one TCR beta chain. Its antigen is unidentified. This entry belongs to a study of T cells in narcolepsy. Background on the study: Enrolled donors included narcolepsy type 1 or type 2 patients and healthy controls.

Profiled with immunoSEQ multiplex PCR; TCRdb holds only in-frame clones, not every one. Found here are 25,000 to 30,000 clones, 81% of them singletons; the top ten hold about 1%. Regarding the study as a whole: Blood of same and different patients, but not healthy controls, reportedly held recurring autoreactive clonotypes. Autoreactive HCRT-specific and TRIB2-specific clonotypes were marked in same-patient CSF-versus-blood CD4+ comparisons.

V was pared by 0 bases and J by 10 bases, with 22 bases between. Germline V gene sequence: CDR1 SGHRS, CDR2 YFSETQ. The CDR3 is 16 residues long. V and J are TRBV5-1 and TRBJ1-1; a possible D gene is TRBD1 (5 bases). The source of this sequence is a human donor in good health. Sequencing was performed on memory (CD45RA-) CD4+ T cells from blood. CDR3 sequence reads: CASSLAGARAMEIAFF. The CDR3 DNA reads as TGCGCCAGCAGCTTGGCAGGAGCCAGGGCAATGGAAATAGCTTTCTTT. Together with reference TRBV5-1 and TRBJ1-1, the CDR3 gives the full variable domain: KAGVTQTPRYLIKTRGQQVTLSCSPISGHRSVSWYQQTPGQGLQFLFEYFSETQRNKGNFPGRFSGRQFSNSRSEMNVSTLELGDSALYLCASSLAGARAMEIAFFGQGTRLTVV.